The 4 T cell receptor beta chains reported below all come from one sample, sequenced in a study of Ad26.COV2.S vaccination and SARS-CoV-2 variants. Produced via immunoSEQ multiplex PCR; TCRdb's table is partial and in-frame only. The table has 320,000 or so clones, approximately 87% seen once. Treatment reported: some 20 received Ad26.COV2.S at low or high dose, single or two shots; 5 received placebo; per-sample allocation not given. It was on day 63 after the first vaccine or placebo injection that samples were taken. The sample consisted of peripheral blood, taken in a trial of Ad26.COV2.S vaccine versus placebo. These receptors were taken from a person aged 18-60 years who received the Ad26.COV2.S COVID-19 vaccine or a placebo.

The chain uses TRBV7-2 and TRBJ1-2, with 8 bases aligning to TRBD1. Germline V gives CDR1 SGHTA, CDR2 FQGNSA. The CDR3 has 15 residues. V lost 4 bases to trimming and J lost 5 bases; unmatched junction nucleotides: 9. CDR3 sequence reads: CASSSSGTGLYGYTF. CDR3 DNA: TGTGCCAGCAGCTCTTCCGGGACAGGCTTATATGGCTACACCTTC.

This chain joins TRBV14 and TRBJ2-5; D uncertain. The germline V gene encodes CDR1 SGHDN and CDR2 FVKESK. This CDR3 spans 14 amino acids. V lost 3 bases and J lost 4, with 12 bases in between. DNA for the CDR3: TGTGCCAGCAGCCAGGGAATAAGACGAGAGACCCAGTACTTC. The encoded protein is CASSQGIRRETQYF. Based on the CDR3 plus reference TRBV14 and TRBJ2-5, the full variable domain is EAGVTQFPSHSVIEKGQTVTLRCDPISGHDNLYWYRRVMGKEIKFLLHFVKESKQDESGMPNNRFLAERTGGTYSTLKVQPAELEDSGVYFCASSQGIRRETQYFGPGTRLLVL.

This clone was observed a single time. The CDR3 DNA sequence: TGCGCCAGCAGCCAAGAGGCGGGAGGGTACCAAGAGACCCAGTACTTC. Translation gives CASSQEAGGYQETQYF. The chain employs TRBV4-1 and TRBJ2-5; 9 bases agree with TRBD2. V gave up 0 bases and J gave up 0 bases; unmatched junction bases: 2. Germline CDR1 and CDR2: MGHRA and YSYEKL. The CDR3 totals 16 residues.

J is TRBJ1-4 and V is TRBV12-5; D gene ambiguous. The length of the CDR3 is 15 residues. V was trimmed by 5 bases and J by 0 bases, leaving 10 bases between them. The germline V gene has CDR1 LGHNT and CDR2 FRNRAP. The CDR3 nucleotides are TGTGCTAGTGGTGCTATGATTGCAACTAATGAAAAACTGTTTTTT. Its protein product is CASGAMIATNEKLFF. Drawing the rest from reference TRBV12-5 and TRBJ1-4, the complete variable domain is DARVTQTPRHKVTEMGQEVTMRCQPILGHNTVFWYRQTMMQGLELLAYFRNRAPLDDSGMPKDRFSAEMPDATLATLKIQPSEPRDSAVYFCASGAMIATNEKLFFGSGTQLSVL.